Each of the 19 T cell receptor beta chains below was sequenced from the same sample in a study of blood T cell repertoires in COVID-19. The data were produced by immunoSEQ multiplex PCR, yet TCRdb's version contains in-frame clones alone and is incomplete. The sample carries about 170,000 clones, around 84% recorded once. Sequenced sample: peripheral blood. These receptors all stem from a woman older than 75 with COVID-19, enrolled during active disease.

CDR3 in DNA: TGCGCCAGCAGCTTGGCAAGGGGGAGTGGATCCTACAATGAGCAGTTCTTC. Translation gives CASSLARGSGSYNEQFF. The rearrangement links TRBV5-1 to TRBJ2-1, with D tentatively TRBD1 (6 bases). CDR1 and CDR2 from the germline V gene are SGHRS and YFSETQ. Between the trimmed V and J ends, which lost 0 bases and 1 base, there was a span of 14 bases. The CDR3 is 17 residues long.

This sequence joins TRBV5-1 and TRBJ2-1, with TRBD2 as a possible D gene (6 bases). The CDR3 extends over 14 amino acids. V lost 0 bases, J lost 4 bases, and 8 bases lay in between. Germline V gene lookup returns CDR1 SGHRS and CDR2 YFSETQ. CDR3 sequence reads: CASSLETRYNEQFF. Here the CDR3 DNA reads TGCGCCAGCAGCTTGGAGACTAGGTACAATGAGCAGTTCTTC.

This clone was picked up a small number of times. The chain has TRBV14 and TRBJ1-3; D not certain. The CDR3 is made up of 15 amino acids. V lost 3 bases and J lost 0, with 9 bases in between. Germline CDR1 is SGHDN and CDR2 is FVKESK. The CDR3 loop reads CASSHTGSSGNTIYF. The CDR3 nucleotides read TGTGCCAGCAGCCATACGGGAAGCTCTGGAAACACCATATATTTT.

This chain links TRBV5-1 with TRBJ2-2; D is possibly TRBD2 (5 bases). Per germline, CDR1 SGHRS and CDR2 YFSETQ. This CDR3 contains 14 residues. The V gene lost 4 bases and the J gene lost 3 bases, with 10 bases spanning the gap. The CDR3 protein is CASSVDYYTGELFF. In DNA form, the CDR3 reads TGCGCCAGCAGCGTCGACTATTACACCGGGGAGCTGTTTTTT.

This chain uses TRBV28 with TRBJ2-7, with unresolved D. V was shortened by 4 bases and J by 6 bases, with 7 bases between the two germline ends. Per the germline V gene, CDR1 is MDHEN and CDR2 is SYDVKM. There are 11 residues in the CDR3. DNA for the CDR3: TGTGCCAGCAGTTCCCCGGGCGAGCAGTACTTC. Amino acids: CASSSPGEQYF.

The chain joins TRBV5-4 to TRBJ1-2; D perhaps matches TRBD1 (5 bases). From germline, CDR1 is SGHNT and CDR2 YYREEE (reference sequence). The CDR3 extends over 17 amino acids. The V gene lost 4 bases and the J gene lost 2 bases, with 21 bases spanning the gap. CDR3 residues: CASSPGPWAGGNYGYTF. CDR3 coding DNA: TGTGCCAGCAGCCCTGGCCCATGGGCGGGGGGGAACTATGGCTACACCTTC.

Only a few counts were recorded for this clone. The chain employs TRBV7-9 and TRBJ1-1; D is ambiguous. V shed 3 bases and J shed 1 base, with 9 bases lying between them. Germline V lookup: CDR1 SEHNR, CDR2 FQNEAQ (reference sequence). This CDR3 has 14 residues. DNA for the CDR3: TGTGCCAGCAGCTTCGGACTCACGAACACTGAAGCTTTCTTT. Translating it yields CASSFGLTNTEAFF. Supplemented by reference TRBV7-9 and TRBJ1-1, the full variable domain reads DTGVSQNPRHKITKRGQNVTFRCDPISEHNRLYWYRQTLGQGPEFLTYFQNEAQLEKSRLLSDRFSAERPKGSFSTLEIQRTEQGDSAMYLCASSFGLTNTEAFFGQGTRLTVV.

CDR3 protein: CASSSDRGLNSPLHF. DNA for the CDR3: TGTGCCAGCAGCTCGGACAGGGGGCTGAATTCACCCCTCCACTTT. The chain is built from TRBV7-2 and TRBJ1-6, with 11 bases matching TRBD1. This CDR3 region has 15 residues. The J segment lost 7 bases and the V segment lost 4 bases, leaving 3 bases of the junction unmatched. The germline CDR1 and CDR2 sequences are SGHTA and FQGNSA.

The rearrangement joins TRBV28 to TRBJ2-1; 9 bases line up with TRBD2. The V gene's germline CDR1 is MDHEN and CDR2 SYDVKM. Germline trimming cut 3 bases from V and 5 bases from J; bases unmatched to any gene: 8. This CDR3 is built from 16 residues. CDR3 protein: CASSFYGGRGDNEQFF. The CDR3, as DNA: TGTGCCAGCAGTTTTTATGGCGGGAGGGGGGACAATGAGCAGTTCTTC.

The chain links TRBV5-6 to TRBJ1-1, with TRBD1 identical over 8 bases. The germline CDR1 and CDR2 sequences are SGHDT and YYEEEE. This CDR3 has 14 residues. Germline trimming cut 2 bases from V and 4 bases from J; bases unmatched to any gene: 4. In DNA form, the CDR3 reads TGTGCCAGCAGCTTCAGGGGGCTGAGCACTGAAGCTTTCTTT. This sequence encodes CASSFRGLSTEAFF.

This rearrangement joins TRBV5-1 to TRBJ2-7; no reliable D call. The germline V and J ends were trimmed by 0 bases and 6 bases, with 13 bases remaining between them. The CDR3 has 14 amino acids. Germline assignment: CDR1 SGHRS and CDR2 YFSETQ. The CDR3 DNA is TGCGCCAGCAGCTTGGTAGTAGATTCGGGCGAGCAGTACTTC. This gives the protein CASSLVVDSGEQYF.

This clone has just one count. The chain couples TRBV7-2 to TRBJ2-7; D gene unclear. From germline, CDR1 is SGHTA and CDR2 FQGNSA. The germline V and J ends were trimmed by 3 bases and 7 bases, with 13 bases remaining between them. The CDR3 length is 13 residues. In DNA form, the CDR3 reads TGTGCCAGCAGCTTTGACATCTACTCGGAGCAGTACTTC. Amino acid sequence: CASSFDIYSEQYF.

The V gene is TRBV3-1 (or the pseudogene TRBV3-2), the J gene TRBJ2-7; TRBD1 might be the D (5 bases). Germline V gives CDR1 LGHDT, CDR2 YNNKEL (reference sequence). Trimming pared 0 bases from V and 12 bases from J, leaving 9 bases between. The CDR3 is made up of 11 amino acids. The CDR3 sequence is CASSQDRQRYF. CDR3 nucleotides: TGTGCCAGCAGCCAAGATAGACAGAGGTACTTC.

The V and J genes are TRBV7-9 and TRBJ2-7; TRBD1 is a possible D gene (5 bases). The V end was cut by 3 bases, the J end by 3 bases, with 12 bases between. This CDR3 region has 14 residues. Germline CDR1 SEHNR, CDR2 FQNEAQ (reference sequence). CDR3 nucleotides: TGTGCCAGCAGCTTTCCAGGGTTAGGCTACGAGCAGTACTTC. It specifies CASSFPGLGYEQYF. The full variable domain, completed using reference TRBV7-9 and TRBJ2-7, is DTGVSQNPRHKITKRGQNVTFRCDPISEHNRLYWYRQTLGQGPEFLTYFQNEAQLEKSRLLSDRFSAERPKGSFSTLEIQRTEQGDSAMYLCASSFPGLGYEQYFGPGTRLTVT.

The CDR3 DNA is TGTGCCAGCAGGCGGTCGGGGAGCCAAGAGACCCAGTACTTC. Amino acid sequence: CASRRSGSQETQYF. The chain recombines TRBV3-1 (or the pseudogene TRBV3-2) with TRBJ2-5, with a weak D call TRBD2 (5 bases). The CDR3 is made up of 14 amino acids. Trimming pared 6 bases from V and 1 base from J, leaving 12 bases between. CDR1 and CDR2 (germline): LGHDT, YNNKEL (reference sequence).

V gene TRBV9 combines with J gene TRBJ2-1, with 11 bases aligning to TRBD2. The CDR3 runs to 16 residues. Germline CDR1 is SGDLS and CDR2 is YYNGEE. Unmatched junction bases numbered 12, after V lost 0 bases and J lost 13 bases. DNA of the CDR3: TGTGCCAGCAGCGTAGATGTAGCGGGAGGGCGAATTTATCAGTTCTTC. Translation gives CASSVDVAGGRIYQFF.

This clone showed up just once. This chain uses TRBV20-1 with TRBJ1-1; possible D gene TRBD1, 5 bases. Germline-derived CDR1 and CDR2 are DFQATT and SNEGSKA (reference sequence). CDR3 size: 11 residues. V was trimmed by 4 bases and J by 8 bases, leaving 11 bases between them. The CDR3 sequence: CSATAGHEAFF. CDR3 sequence (DNA): TGCAGTGCTACAGCAGGGCACGAAGCTTTCTTT.

The sample holds one count of this clone. V is TRBV4-3 and J is TRBJ2-2; 14 nucleotides agree with TRBD2. V was clipped by 5 bases and J by 7 bases; unmatched bases: 9. CDR3 size: 17 residues. The germline V gene encodes CDR1 LGHNA and CDR2 YSLEER. CDR3 bases: TGCGCCAGCAGCGCTGGGGGGACTAGCGGGAGTGGCGGGGAGCTGTTTTTT. It codes for CASSAGGTSGSGGELFF.

V and J are TRBV30 and TRBJ1-1; TRBD1 matches 8 bases. This CDR3 contains 15 residues. V gave up 0 bases and J gave up 0 bases; unmatched junction bases: 3. CDR1 GTSNPN and CDR2 SVGIG come from the germline V gene (reference sequence). CDR3 sequence: CAWSVPDRVNTEAFF. CDR3 nucleotides: TGTGCCTGGAGTGTCCCGGACAGGGTGAACACTGAAGCTTTCTTT.